Listed below are T cell receptor beta chains from one sample, sequenced in a study of blood T cell repertoires in COVID-19. Method: immunoSEQ multiplex PCR; TCRdb's copy keeps in-frame clones and lacks some. The sample lists roughly 200,000 clones; around four fifths were seen once. The sequencing sample was made of peripheral blood. These receptors were obtained from an elderly woman with active or convalescent COVID-19. Each CDR3 is given with its conserved first and last residue. A D gene is named only where the DNA matches it firmly. Clone size, where shown, is once, few, many, or a class for clones that have expanded.

d_call cdr3_length j_call v_call clone_size cdr3_nt cdr3_aa
- 17 TRBJ1-1 TRBV5-6 - TGTGCCAGCACCCACCGGCCCCCCCACAGGGCGAACACTGAAGCTTTCTTT CASTHRPPHRANTEAFF
TRBD1 16 TRBJ1-2 TRBV6-5 - TGTGCCAGCAGTTCCTACGACAGGGGGTCCAACTATGGCTACACCTTC CASSSYDRGSNYGYTF
- 13 TRBJ1-3 TRBV30 - TGTGCCTGGATGCGGGATCGGGGAAACACCATATATTTT CAWMRDRGNTIYF
TRBD2 17 TRBJ2-5 TRBV5-1 - TGCGCCAGCAGCTTGGCCACTGGCGGGGGGGCGGCAGAGACCCAGTACTTC CASSLATGGGAAETQYF
- 15 TRBJ2-7 TRBV10-3 - TGTGCCATCAGTGACCATCGAGACAGAGCCTACGAGCAGTACTTC CAISDHRDRAYEQYF
- 16 TRBJ2-3 TRBV7-7 - TGTGCTAGCAGCACCGGGACACTTCCTAGCACAGATACGCAGTATTTT CASSTGTLPSTDTQYF
- 13 TRBJ1-2 TRBV3-1/TRBV3-2 few TGTGCCAGCAGCCCCCGACAGGCCCTTGGCTACACCTTC CASSPRQALGYTF
TRBD1 18 TRBJ1-5 TRBV19 - TGTGCCAGTGGACGAGGACAGGGACAGAGTTATAGCAATCAGCCCCAGCATTTT CASGRGQGQSYSNQPQHF
- 15 TRBJ1-1 TRBV6-6 - TGTGCCAGCACCCCAGGAATTTCTAAAAACACTGAAGCTTTCTTT CASTPGISKNTEAFF
- 13 TRBJ2-5 TRBV6-5 - TGTGCCAGCGGACAAGCTAGAAGGGAGACCCAGTACTTC CASGQARRETQYF